This TCR beta chain was captured in a study of response to subunit inactivated influenza vaccine. Note on this clonotype: What it binds is not known.

One entry per CDR3 protein, called by TCRdb with MiXCR from the RT-PCR reads. The table records under 850,000 distinct CDR3 sequences, about a fifth of them present only once. Points from the study as a whole: Each seasonal influenza vaccination, the authors suggested, recruits few new T cells.

The TCR originated in a man in his forties or fifties who received an inactivated influenza vaccine. The sample here was PBMCs from blood, taken 5 days after vaccination.

CDR3 in amino acids: CASSQGGETQHF. As DNA, the CDR3 is TGTGCCAGCAGCCAAGGGGGGGAGACCCAGCATTTT. This chain uses TRBV3-1 with TRBJ1-5; a possible D gene is TRBD1 (5 bases). Per the germline V gene, CDR1 is LGHDT and CDR2 is YNNKEL (reference sequence). The V and J ends lost 1 base and 11 bases respectively, with 9 bases between them. CDR3 size: 12 residues.